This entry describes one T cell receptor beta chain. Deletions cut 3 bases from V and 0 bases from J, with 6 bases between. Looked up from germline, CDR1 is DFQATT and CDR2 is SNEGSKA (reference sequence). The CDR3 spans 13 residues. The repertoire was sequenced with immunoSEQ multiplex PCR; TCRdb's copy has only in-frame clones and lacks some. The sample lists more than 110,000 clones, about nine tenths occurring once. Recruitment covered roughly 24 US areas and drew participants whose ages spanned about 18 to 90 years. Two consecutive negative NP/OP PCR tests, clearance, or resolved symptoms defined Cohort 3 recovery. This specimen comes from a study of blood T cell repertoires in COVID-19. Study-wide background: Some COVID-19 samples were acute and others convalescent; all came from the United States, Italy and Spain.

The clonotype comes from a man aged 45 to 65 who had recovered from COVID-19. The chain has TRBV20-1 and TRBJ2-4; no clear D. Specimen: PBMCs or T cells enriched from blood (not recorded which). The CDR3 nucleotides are TGCAGTGCTAGTTTAAAAGCCAAAAACATTCAGTACTTC. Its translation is CSASLKAKNIQYF.